This T cell receptor (beta chain) was recorded in a study of human T cells and chemical hapten exposure (dated by TCRdb to the early 2020s). Regarding the study in general: For sensitization, 2% DPC in acetone was applied to a roughly 2 cm by roughly 2 cm area of upper inner arm skin. Patients additionally received weekly therapeutic DPC doses to the scalp throughout the roughly 26-week study period. Patch testing on the upper back used Finn chambers containing 0.01% DPC, with scoring done after 6 days according to International Contact Dermatitis Research Group standards. The mostly female patient cohort included alopecia areata with under or over 50% scalp involvement, alopecia totalis and alopecia universalis. Libraries were combined into a pool for sequencing, and differences in TCR yield between samples came mainly from small differences in library volumes within the pool. In alopecia patients, the study followed how the peripheral blood TCR repertoire changed in vivo over primary and secondary sensitization to diphenylcyclopropenone (DPC), a hapten. Blood samples were taken from patients before sensitization (week 0) and then at 2, 6 and about 24 weeks after DPC sensitization. About 27 alopecia patients gave blood for TCR sequencing at one to four time points (pre-sensitization, 2, 6 and 24 weeks).

The table lists this clonotype with a few counts. The antigen this receptor binds is unknown. Per-base quality was not reported, and no clone a single base away is much larger than it. The CDR3 contains 15 residues, cysteine and phenylalanine counted. The read is trimmed to its CDR3 DNA, 45 bases read in frame from base 1. V is clipped by 8 bases and J by 2 bases, and the sequence between their germline boundaries is 15 bases long. Taken from the germline V gene, the CDR1 and CDR2 loops are MDHEN and SYDVKM. Reading the label with the study, this specimen's time point is: patch test 3, about 24 weeks after DPC sensitization. Explained via the paper, the treatment or condition label denotes: therapeutic diphenylcyclopropenone sensitization with weekly scalp DPC. Blood at each patch-test visit was drawn before the patch test was applied. Patients were considered eligible if aged 18 to 70, diagnosed with alopecia and deemed suitable for DPC therapy, and patients were excluded if pregnant. Total RNA was isolated from unfractionated whole blood collected in Tempus Blood RNA tubes.

Broader findings and caveats from the paper: Repeated subsampling changed both the strength of the expansion versus patch-test correlation and the threshold at which the correlation became significant. The number of PT1 expanded TCRs positively correlated with patch test score, significant at thresholds 8, 16 and 32 but not 4. The number of TCRs above 1 in 1000 frequency did not change with DPC sensitization; there was no evidence of global repertoire structure alterations. Significantly more large CDR3 similarity clusters were formed by expanded TCRs than by pre-sensitization or healthy control sets, consistent with antigen-driven responses. Because all patients had alopecia, a presumed autoimmune disease, the immune response of the patients might differ from that of healthy individuals.

The library was produced with RACE. The listed sequencing device is NextSeq 500. Library preparation attached unique molecular identifiers to individual cDNA molecules for quantitative, reproducible TCR counting. From each blood RNA sample, both TCR alpha and TCR beta chains were sequenced. The paper's data handling went like this. A median of roughly 98,000 TCRs per sample was observed, with a range of 23,224 to 690,600. V, J and CDR3 annotation of the TCR reads was carried out using the Decombinator software suite. For PS versus PT1 abundance plots, all samples were subsampled to the same number of TCRs (28,000). TCRs were defined as expanded if absent before sensitization and observed at least eight times at the 2-week time point. TCRdb redid the processing of the public reads, applying fastp at Q25 and MiXCR, and retained in-frame beta chains. For every CDR3 protein sequence, its rows merge into one entry that carries the most common genes and DNA. The V and J calls shown here were made by TCRdb, not taken from the authors' results. The sample table shows roughly 89,000 distinct CDR3 sequences, and approximately 10% are seen once. The leading ten clones occupy approximately 0.99% of the sample.

Sequences were derived from whole blood, sampled in connection with sensitization to the hapten diphenylcyclopropenone (DPC). The source of this sequence is a woman between 25 and 40 years old with alopecia areata. Some clones in this sample may be carry-over from other donors' samples. The chain links TRBV28 with TRBJ1-4; perhaps TRBD1 is the D gene, with 5 bases matching. The DNA is as follows: TGTGCCAGCCTTAGCGGGGGGAACACTAATGAAAAACTGTTTTTT. This gives the protein CASLSGGNTNEKLFF.